Each of the 17 T cell receptor beta chains below was sequenced from the same sample in a study of CD8 T cells in Susac syndrome. A quantity of about 0.5 to 1 ug RNA underwent reverse transcription using random hexamers. TCRdb analysed the immunoSEQ multiplex PCR reads with MiXCR anew, one entry per CDR3 protein. The sample gives fewer than 200,000 distinct CDR3 sequences, more than 85% of which show up once; 0.087% is in the top ten. Sequenced sample: CD4+ T cells from PBMCs. Every receptor here comes from a human donor with Susac syndrome.

This clonotype showed up just once. This chain links TRBV12-3 or TRBV12-4 with TRBJ1-4; 7 nucleotides match TRBD1. The junction had 6 bases not matched to a gene; V was cut back by 2 bases and J by 6 bases. The CDR3 is made up of 15 amino acids. Written as DNA, the CDR3 is TGTGCCAGCAGTTTAAGCGGGACAGTCTATGAAAAACTGTTTTTT. This gives the protein CASSLSGTVYEKLFF.

In its sample, this clonotype was seen once. This chain uses TRBV6-2 or TRBV6-3 with TRBJ1-2, with D uncertain. V was shortened by 2 bases and J by 6 bases, with 13 bases between the two germline ends. There are 14 residues in the CDR3. Germline CDR1 and CDR2: MNHEY and SVGEGT. CDR3 in amino acids: CASSYIPERHGYTF. Here the CDR3 DNA reads TGTGCCAGCAGTTACATCCCGGAGCGCCATGGCTACACCTTC.

The rearrangement links TRBV5-1 to TRBJ2-3, with D hard to call. Germline loops: CDR1 SGHRS, CDR2 YFSETQ. Trimming shortened V by 0 bases and J by 5 bases, and 13 bases separated the two germline ends. The CDR3 covers 15 residues. CDR3 amino acids: CASSLDGRLEDTQYF. For the CDR3, the DNA is TGCGCCAGCAGCTTGGATGGCCGTCTCGAAGATACGCAGTATTTT.

This chain links TRBV11-2 with TRBJ2-5; 12 bases are shared with TRBD1. The CDR3 has 15 amino acids. Losses at the gene ends were 3 bases for V and 5 bases for J; bases not matched to a gene: 4. From germline, CDR1 is SGHAT and CDR2 FQNNGV. CDR3 region: CASSLGTGGMETQYF. CDR3 DNA: TGTGCCAGCAGCTTGGGGACAGGGGGCATGGAGACCCAGTACTTC.

This chain connects TRBV10-3 to TRBJ1-1, with D maybe TRBD1 (5 bases). Germline V CDR1 and CDR2: ENHRY, SYGVKD. With 8 bases removed from V and 4 bases from J, the gap between germline ends came to 14 bases. This CDR3 contains 13 residues. CDR3 region: CAIGEGRGTEAFF. CDR3 nucleotides: TGTGCCATCGGGGAGGGGCGAGGCACTGAAGCTTTCTTT.

V usage is TRBV9 and J usage is TRBJ1-4, with 8 positions matching TRBD1. CDR1 SGDLS and CDR2 YYNGEE come from the germline V gene. This CDR3 is built from 16 residues. Trimming cost V 0 bases and J 5 bases; bases outside gene matches: 6. CDR3 amino acids: CASSVGGGQGNEKLFF. CDR3 nucleotides: TGTGCCAGCAGCGTAGGAGGTGGACAGGGAAATGAAAAACTGTTTTTT.

The V call is TRBV5-1, the J call TRBJ1-1; TRBD1 aligns across 7 bases. CDR1 and CDR2 (germline): SGHRS, YFSETQ. Germline trimming cut 2 bases from V and 2 bases from J; bases unmatched to any gene: 15. There are 18 residues in the CDR3. The CDR3, as DNA: TGCGCCAGCAGCTTTTTCTTGTCGGGACAGCCTTATAACACTGAAGCTTTCTTT. This translates into CASSFFLSGQPYNTEAFF.

This clonotype showed up just once. The rearrangement links TRBV7-2 to TRBJ2-2; D gene uncertain. This CDR3 is built from 13 residues. In germline, CDR1 is SGHTA, CDR2 FQGNSA. Trimming pared 5 bases from V and 5 bases from J, leaving 9 bases between. CDR3 region: CASSPRITGELFF. CDR3 bases: TGTGCCAGCAGCCCCCGCATAACCGGGGAGCTGTTTTTT. Based on the CDR3 plus reference TRBV7-2 and TRBJ2-2, the full variable domain is GAGVSQSPSNKVTEKGKDVELRCDPISGHTALYWYRQSLGQGLEFLIYFQGNSAPDKSGLPSDRFSAERTGGSVSTLTIQRTQQEDSAVYLCASSPRITGELFFGEGSRLTVL.

The chain couples TRBV6-2 or TRBV6-3 to TRBJ1-2; 7 bases map to TRBD1. The junction had 4 bases not matched to a gene; V was cut back by 1 base and J by 2 bases. Looked up from germline, CDR1 is MNHEY and CDR2 is SVGEGT. CDR3 length: 15 amino acids. CDR3 in DNA: TGTGCCAGCAGTTACTACAGGGGCTCCAACTATGGCTACACCTTC. Its translation: CASSYYRGSNYGYTF.

The rearrangement links TRBV9 to TRBJ1-5; 7 bases align to TRBD1. The CDR3 is 13 residues long. Germline lookup yields CDR1 SGDLS and CDR2 YYNGEE. The junction had 2 bases not matched to a gene; V was cut back by 1 base and J by 7 bases. The CDR3 here is CASSVRGGQPQHF. CDR3 in DNA: TGTGCCAGCAGCGTAAGAGGGGGCCAGCCCCAGCATTTT.

The CDR3 loop is CASSPIEGGGRNEQFF. Written as DNA, the CDR3 is TGTGCCAGCAGCCCGATAGAGGGGGGGGGACGGAATGAGCAGTTCTTC. The rearrangement links TRBV7-2 to TRBJ2-1, with a possible D match to TRBD2 (7 bases). Germline V gene data show CDR1 as SGHTA and CDR2 as FQGNSA. The CDR3 length is 16 residues. The V end lost 5 bases, the J end lost 7 bases, and 21 bases lay between the germline ends. Full variable domain (missing parts from reference TRBV7-2 and TRBJ2-1): GAGVSQSPSNKVTEKGKDVELRCDPISGHTALYWYRQSLGQGLEFLIYFQGNSAPDKSGLPSDRFSAERTGGSVSTLTIQRTQQEDSAVYLCASSPIEGGGRNEQFFGPGTRLTVL.

This clonotype was seen a single time. The chain recombines TRBV20-1 with TRBJ1-3; D unresolved. This CDR3 is built from 14 residues. Trimming removed 0 bases at V and 2 bases at J, with 8 bases between. Germline V gene sequence: CDR1 DFQATT, CDR2 SNEGSKA (reference sequence). CDR3: CSARDPWAGNTIYF. The CDR3 DNA reads TGCAGTGCTAGAGATCCCTGGGCTGGAAACACCATATATTTT.

This clonotype was seen a few times. The V and J genes are TRBV3-1 and TRBJ2-5; D call uncertain. V lost 0 bases, J lost 5 bases, and 4 bases lay in between. The CDR3 contains 12 residues. Germline lookup yields CDR1 LGHDT and CDR2 YNNKEL (reference sequence). The CDR3 nucleotides read TGTGCCAGCAGCCAAGATTTTGAGACCCAGTACTTC. This encodes CASSQDFETQYF.

The chain recombines TRBV12-3 or TRBV12-4 with TRBJ1-6; perhaps TRBD1 as D (6 bases). The CDR3 runs to 14 residues. V lost 6 bases to trimming and J lost 7 bases, with 13 bases between them. CDR3 DNA: TGTGCCAGCAGCCCGAGGGGGAACAATTCACCCCTCCACTTT. Amino acid sequence: CASSPRGNNSPLHF.

V gene TRBV7-9 combines with J gene TRBJ1-2, with 7 nucleotides matching TRBD1. Germline V lookup: CDR1 SEHNR, CDR2 FQNEAQ (reference sequence). Germline trimming cut 5 bases from V and 7 bases from J; bases unmatched to any gene: 16. The CDR3 is made up of 16 amino acids. The CDR3 DNA reads TGTGCCAGCAGCCTAGTCGGGGGGGACAGTGCTACTGGCTACACCTTC. This translates into CASSLVGGDSATGYTF.

The chain is built from TRBV29-1 and TRBJ2-5; the D is unclear. Germline CDR1 SQVTM, CDR2 ANQGSEA. The CDR3 length is 12 residues. V lost 4 bases to trimming and J lost 2 bases, with 8 bases between them. The CDR3 DNA follows: TGCAGCGTTGTCCCACTACAAGAGACCCAGTACTTC. Encoded protein: CSVVPLQETQYF.

The chain uses TRBV6-6 and TRBJ2-5, with D maybe TRBD1 (6 bases). The CDR3 runs to 13 residues. Trimming took off 4 bases at V and 9 bases at J, with 15 bases between the two ends. The germline V gene has CDR1 MNHNY and CDR2 SVGAGI (reference sequence). The CDR3 spells CASSSTGTGAQYF. The CDR3 DNA sequence: TGTGCCAGCAGTTCCACAGGGACCGGGGCCCAGTACTTC.